This T cell receptor (beta chain) was retrieved from a study of blood T cell repertoires in COVID-19. Background on the study: The study drew acute and convalescent COVID-19 samples from the United States, Italy and Spain. In each case, the material was cDNA or gDNA derived from T cells, B-cell-depleted T cells, or PBMCs.

Original processing notes: Nucleated cell counts were estimated from reference gene primer amplification. Using immunoSEQ multiplex PCR, the repertoire was profiled, and TCRdb retains in-frame clones only, with some absent. V, J and clone size are those of that table, while D and trimming were read from the DNA. The sample has tens of thousands of clones; around 90% are singletons. There are 14 residues in the CDR3. Trimming left V 2 bases short and J 4 bases short, with 11 bases between. In germline, CDR1 is SNHLY, CDR2 FYNNEI. V gene TRBV2 combines with J gene TRBJ1-1; no reliable D call. Sequenced input: peripheral blood. The TCR was taken from a man aged 55 to 70 with acute or convalescent COVID-19. The chain's CDR3 is CASSERTGSTEAFF. The CDR3 DNA reads TGTGCCAGCAGTGAAAGGACGGGGAGCACTGAAGCTTTCTTT.